The 4 T cell receptor beta chains below all came from one sample that was sequenced in a study of PD-1 blockade in mismatch repair-deficient tumors. Here immunoSEQ multiplex PCR was the method, and the copy in TCRdb shows in-frame clones only, minus some. In the table there are some 40,000 clones, approximately 83% of which are singletons. Source: PBMCs, taken approximately 41 weeks after starting pembrolizumab. Receptor source: an adult with mismatch repair-deficient cancer.

V usage is TRBV10-3 and J usage is TRBJ1-1; 8 nucleotides match TRBD1. CDR3 length: 14 amino acids. Germline CDR1 ENHRY, CDR2 SYGVKD. Trimming cost V 6 bases and J 6 bases; bases outside gene matches: 9. CDR3 nucleotides: TGTGCCATCAGAAAGTCGACAGGGGACCCTGAAGCTTTCTTT. Amino acid sequence: CAIRKSTGDPEAFF.

The chain recombines TRBV29-1 with TRBJ1-3; no reliable D call. This CDR3 comprises 13 residues. Trimming shortened V by 4 bases and J by 3 bases, and 10 bases separated the two germline ends. The germline V gene encodes CDR1 SQVTM and CDR2 ANQGSEA. CDR3 coding DNA: TGCAGCGTTGGGGAGACGGGTGGAAACACCATATATTTT. This gives the protein CSVGETGGNTIYF. The full variable domain, completed using reference TRBV29-1 and TRBJ1-3, is SAVISQKPSRDICQRGTSLTIQCQVDSQVTMMFWYRQQPGQSLTLIATANQGSEATYESGFVIDKFPISRPNLTFSTLTVSNMSPEDSSIYLCSVGETGGNTIYFGEGSWLTVV.

V is TRBV25-1 and J is TRBJ1-2, with 7 bases identical to TRBD1. Per the germline V gene, CDR1 is MGHDK and CDR2 is SYGVNS. The CDR3 contains 14 residues. V lost 2 bases to trimming and J lost 6 bases; unmatched junction nucleotides: 6. CDR3 nucleotides: TGTGCCAGCAGTGAACTAGACAGGGAACATGGCTACACCTTC. The encoded protein is CASSELDREHGYTF.

J is TRBJ1-1 and V is TRBV25-1; no reliable D call. Trimming cost V 0 bases and J 1 base, with 6 bases left between them. CDR1 is MGHDK and CDR2 is SYGVNS in the germline V gene. This CDR3 has 14 residues. The CDR3 DNA sequence: TGTGCCAGCAGTGAATACTACGGGAACACTGAAGCTTTCTTT. Residues: CASSEYYGNTEAFF.